Reported below is one T cell receptor (beta chain). Germline V lookup: CDR1 PRHDT, CDR2 FYEKMQ (reference sequence). V was trimmed by 4 bases and J by 6 bases, leaving 13 bases between them. CDR3 length: 14 amino acids. The record originates from a study of blood T cells in healthy people across ages. Primed by a sample-barcoded 5' primer and a J-beta primer mix, a second PCR proceeded for about 7 to 12 cycles. A single record per CDR3 protein comes from TCRdb applying MiXCR to the 5' RACE reads. This sample has about 1.4 million distinct CDR3 sequences; 59% occur once, and the top ten carry roughly 6.3%. Healthy Caucasian individuals from Russia aged 6 to 90 served as donors.

This TCR was recovered from a man aged 18 to 29 in good health. Sequencing was performed on blood. V usage is TRBV13 and J usage is TRBJ2-1; D is undetermined. Here the CDR3 reads CASSSRWASNEQFF. DNA of the CDR3: TGTGCCAGCAGCTCGCGGTGGGCCTCCAATGAGCAGTTCTTC.